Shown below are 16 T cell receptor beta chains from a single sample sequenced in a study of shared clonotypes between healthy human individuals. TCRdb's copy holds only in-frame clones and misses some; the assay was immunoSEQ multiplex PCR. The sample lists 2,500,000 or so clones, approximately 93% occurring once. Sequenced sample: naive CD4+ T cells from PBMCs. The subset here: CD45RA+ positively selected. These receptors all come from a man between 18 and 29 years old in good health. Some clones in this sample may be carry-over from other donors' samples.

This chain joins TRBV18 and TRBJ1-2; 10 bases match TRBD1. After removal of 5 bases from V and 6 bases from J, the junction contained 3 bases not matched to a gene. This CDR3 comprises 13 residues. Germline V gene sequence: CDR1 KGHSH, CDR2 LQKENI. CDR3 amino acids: CASSKGTGDGYTF. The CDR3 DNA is TGTGCCAGCTCAAAGGGGACAGGGGATGGCTACACCTTC. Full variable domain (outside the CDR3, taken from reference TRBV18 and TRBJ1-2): NAGVMQNPRHLVRRRGQEARLRCSPMKGHSHVYWYRQLPEEGLKFMVYLQKENIIDESGMPKERFSAEFPKEGPSILRIQQVVRGDSAAYFCASSKGTGDGYTFGSGTRLTVV.

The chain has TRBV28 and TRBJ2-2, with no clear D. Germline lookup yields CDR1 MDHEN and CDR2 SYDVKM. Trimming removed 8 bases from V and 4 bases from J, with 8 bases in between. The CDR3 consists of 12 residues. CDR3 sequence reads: CASGEATGELFF. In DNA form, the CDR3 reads TGTGCCAGCGGAGAGGCCACCGGGGAGCTGTTTTTT.

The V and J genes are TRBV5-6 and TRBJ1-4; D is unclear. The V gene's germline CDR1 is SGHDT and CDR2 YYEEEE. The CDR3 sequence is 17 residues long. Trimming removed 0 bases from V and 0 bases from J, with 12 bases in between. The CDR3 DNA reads TGTGCCAGCAGCTTGGGGGCAGAAGATTCAACTAATGAAAAACTGTTTTTT. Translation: CASSLGAEDSTNEKLFF. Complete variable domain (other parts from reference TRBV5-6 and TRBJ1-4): DAGVTQSPTHLIKTRGQQVTLRCSPKSGHDTVSWYQQALGQGPQFIFQYYEEEERQRGNFPDRFSGHQFPNYSSELNVNALLLGDSALYLCASSLGAEDSTNEKLFFGSGTQLSVL.

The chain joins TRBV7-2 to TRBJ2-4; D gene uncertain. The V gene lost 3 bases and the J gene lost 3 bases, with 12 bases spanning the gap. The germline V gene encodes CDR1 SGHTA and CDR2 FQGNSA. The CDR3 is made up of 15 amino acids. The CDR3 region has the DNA TGTGCCAGCAGCTTCCTAGATCTCGGCAAAAACATTCAGTACTTC. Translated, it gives CASSFLDLGKNIQYF.

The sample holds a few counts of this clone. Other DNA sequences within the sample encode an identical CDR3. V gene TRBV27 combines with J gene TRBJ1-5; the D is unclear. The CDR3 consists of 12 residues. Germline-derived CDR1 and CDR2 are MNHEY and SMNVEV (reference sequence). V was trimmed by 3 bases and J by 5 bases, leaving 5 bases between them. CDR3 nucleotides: TGTGCCAGCAGTTTCCCCGATCAGCCCCAGCATTTT. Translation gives CASSFPDQPQHF.

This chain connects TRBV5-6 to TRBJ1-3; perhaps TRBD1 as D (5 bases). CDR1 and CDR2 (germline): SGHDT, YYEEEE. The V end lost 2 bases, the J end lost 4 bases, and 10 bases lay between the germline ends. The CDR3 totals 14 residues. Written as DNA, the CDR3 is TGTGCCAGCAGCTTCACAGGCAAGGGAAACACCATATATTTT. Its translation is CASSFTGKGNTIYF. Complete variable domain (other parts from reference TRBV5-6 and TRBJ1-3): DAGVTQSPTHLIKTRGQQVTLRCSPKSGHDTVSWYQQALGQGPQFIFQYYEEEERQRGNFPDRFSGHQFPNYSSELNVNALLLGDSALYLCASSFTGKGNTIYFGEGSWLTVV.

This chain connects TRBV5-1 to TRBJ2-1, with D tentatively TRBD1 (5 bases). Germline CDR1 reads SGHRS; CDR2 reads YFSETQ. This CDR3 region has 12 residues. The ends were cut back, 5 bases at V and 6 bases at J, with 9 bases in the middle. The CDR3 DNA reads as TGCGCCAGCAGGTACCAGGGCAATGAGCAGTTCTTC. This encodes CASRYQGNEQFF. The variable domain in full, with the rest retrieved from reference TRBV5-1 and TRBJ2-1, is KAGVTQTPRYLIKTRGQQVTLSCSPISGHRSVSWYQQTPGQGLQFLFEYFSETQRNKGNFPGRFSGRQFSNSRSEMNVSTLELGDSALYLCASRYQGNEQFFGPGTRLTVL.

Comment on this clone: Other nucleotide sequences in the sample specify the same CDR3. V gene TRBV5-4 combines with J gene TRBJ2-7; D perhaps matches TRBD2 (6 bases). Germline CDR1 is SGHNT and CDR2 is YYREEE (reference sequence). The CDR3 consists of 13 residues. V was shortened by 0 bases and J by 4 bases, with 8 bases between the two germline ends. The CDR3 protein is CASSLARGYEQYF. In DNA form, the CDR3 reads TGTGCCAGCAGCTTGGCCCGGGGGTACGAGCAGTACTTC.

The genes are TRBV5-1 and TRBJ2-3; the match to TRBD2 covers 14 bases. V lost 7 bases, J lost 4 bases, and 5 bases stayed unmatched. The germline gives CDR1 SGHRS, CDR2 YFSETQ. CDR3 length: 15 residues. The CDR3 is CASRLAGGAADTQYF. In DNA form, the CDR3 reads TGCGCCAGCCGACTAGCGGGAGGGGCAGCAGATACGCAGTATTTT.

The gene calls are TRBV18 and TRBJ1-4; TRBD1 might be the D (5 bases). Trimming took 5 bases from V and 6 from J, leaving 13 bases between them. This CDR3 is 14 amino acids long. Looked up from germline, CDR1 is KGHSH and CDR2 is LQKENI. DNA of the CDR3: TGTGCCAGCTCATCGGGACGGCTAGATGAAAAACTGTTTTTT. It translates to CASSSGRLDEKLFF.

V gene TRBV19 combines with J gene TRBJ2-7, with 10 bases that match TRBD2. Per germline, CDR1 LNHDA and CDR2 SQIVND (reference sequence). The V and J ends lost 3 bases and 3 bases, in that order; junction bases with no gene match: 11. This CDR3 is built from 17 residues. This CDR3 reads CASSIRASGSVGYEQYF. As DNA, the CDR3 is TGTGCCAGTAGTATCAGGGCTAGCGGGAGTGTGGGCTACGAGCAGTACTTC.

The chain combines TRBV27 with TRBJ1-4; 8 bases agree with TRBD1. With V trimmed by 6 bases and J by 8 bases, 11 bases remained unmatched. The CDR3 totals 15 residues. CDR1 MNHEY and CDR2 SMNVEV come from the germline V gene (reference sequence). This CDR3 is CASSALQGAFEKLFF. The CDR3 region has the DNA TGTGCCAGCAGCGCCCTCCAGGGGGCTTTCGAAAAACTGTTTTTT.

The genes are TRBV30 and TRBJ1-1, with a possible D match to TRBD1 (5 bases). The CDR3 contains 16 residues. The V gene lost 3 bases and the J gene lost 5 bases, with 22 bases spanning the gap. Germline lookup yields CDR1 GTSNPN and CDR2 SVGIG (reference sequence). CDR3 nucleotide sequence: TGTGCCTGGAGAGATTTCGGCCGGGGCCAAGGGACTGAAGCTTTCTTT. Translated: CAWRDFGRGQGTEAFF.

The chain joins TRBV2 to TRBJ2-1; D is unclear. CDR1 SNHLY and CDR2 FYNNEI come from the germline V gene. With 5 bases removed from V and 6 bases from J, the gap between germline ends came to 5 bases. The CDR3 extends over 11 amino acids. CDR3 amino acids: CASSISNEQFF. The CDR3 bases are TGTGCCAGCAGTATAAGCAATGAGCAGTTCTTC.

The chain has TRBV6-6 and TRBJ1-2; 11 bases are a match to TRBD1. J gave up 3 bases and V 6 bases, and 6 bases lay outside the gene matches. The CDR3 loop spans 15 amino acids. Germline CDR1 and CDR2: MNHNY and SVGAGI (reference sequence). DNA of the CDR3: TGTGCCAGCAGACCCGGACAGGGGGCTTACTATGGCTACACCTTC. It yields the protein CASRPGQGAYYGYTF.

The CDR3 loop reads CASSLRRTDGYTF. The CDR3 DNA follows: TGTGCCAGCAGTTTACGAAGGACAGATGGCTACACCTTC. The chain is built from TRBV28 and TRBJ1-2; a weak D match, TRBD1 (6 bases). The germline CDR1 and CDR2 sequences are MDHEN and SYDVKM. Trimming took off 2 bases at V and 6 bases at J, with 10 bases between the two ends. CDR3 length equals 13 residues.